These 8 T cell receptor beta chains were all obtained from the same sample, sequenced in a study of CD8+ T cells in alopecia areata. Once RNA had been extracted, it was reverse transcribed into cDNA to act as the sequencing template. Clones were sequenced by immunoSEQ multiplex PCR, and TCRdb holds only the in-frame ones, with some missing. The table includes some 170,000 clones, about 66% detected once. The specimen comprised CD8+ T cells sorted from blood, sampled at week 0. Source of these receptors: a human donor with alopecia areata.

This clone came up a few times. The V and J genes are TRBV4-1 and TRBJ2-5; D remains ambiguous. This CDR3 comprises 13 residues. V gave up 4 bases and J gave up 5 bases, with 11 bases separating them. CDR1 is MGHRA and CDR2 is YSYEKL in the germline V gene. CDR3 region: CASSPRVGETQYF. CDR3 bases: TGCGCCAGCAGCCCTCGGGTGGGGGAGACCCAGTACTTC.

The J gene is TRBJ1-6, the V gene TRBV4-1; D may be TRBD1 (6 bases). Trimming removed 1 base at V and 9 bases at J, with 10 bases between. Germline V gene sequence: CDR1 MGHRA, CDR2 YSYEKL. CDR3 length equals 14 residues. The CDR3: CASSQGGGRSPLHF. CDR3 nucleotides: TGCGCCAGCAGCCAAGGGGGGGGGCGTTCACCCCTCCACTTT.

This clone has more than one count but fewer than ten. The chain couples TRBV13 to TRBJ1-1, with D unresolved. Germline CDR1 PRHDT, CDR2 FYEKMQ (reference sequence). CDR3 length: 13 amino acids. V lost 1 base, J lost 4 bases, and 7 bases lay in between. The CDR3 sequence: CASSLAGFTEAFF. CDR3 sequence (DNA): TGTGCCAGCAGCTTAGCAGGCTTCACTGAAGCTTTCTTT.

In this sample, this clone turned up a few times. The chain joins TRBV9 to TRBJ1-1; D remains ambiguous. The CDR3 length is 14 residues. Germline V gene data show CDR1 as SGDLS and CDR2 as YYNGEE. V was clipped by 0 bases and J by 4 bases, with 10 bases between them. CDR3 sequence: CASSVARAATEAFF. The CDR3 DNA sequence: TGTGCCAGCAGCGTAGCTCGGGCAGCCACTGAAGCTTTCTTT.

The chain joins TRBV29-1 to TRBJ2-3; D is uncertain. The germline gives CDR1 SQVTM, CDR2 ANQGSEA. CDR3 length: 12 amino acids. V lost 5 bases, J lost 4 bases, and 10 bases lay in between. The CDR3 sequence: CSVRFGADTQYF. The CDR3 nucleotides read TGCAGCGTTCGTTTCGGTGCAGATACGCAGTATTTT.

The rearrangement uses TRBV4-1 and TRBJ2-1; D remains ambiguous. The germline V gene has CDR1 MGHRA and CDR2 YSYEKL. Trimming pared 1 base from V and 9 bases from J, leaving 13 bases between. The CDR3 has 14 residues. For the CDR3, the DNA is TGCGCCAGCAGCCAAGGGCGCCTCCTTCGTGAGCAGTTCTTC. Translation: CASSQGRLLREQFF.

This CDR3 reads CASSRESYEQYF. CDR3 DNA sequence: TGTGCCAGCAGCAGGGAGTCCTACGAGCAGTACTTC. V gene TRBV5-6 combines with J gene TRBJ2-7, with D perhaps TRBD2 (5 bases). Germline V gives CDR1 SGHDT, CDR2 YYEEEE. Deletions cut 4 bases from V and 1 base from J, with 6 bases between. There are 12 residues in the CDR3. The full variable domain, with the rest looked up from reference TRBV5-6 and TRBJ2-7, is DAGVTQSPTHLIKTRGQQVTLRCSPKSGHDTVSWYQQALGQGPQFIFQYYEEEERQRGNFPDRFSGHQFPNYSSELNVNALLLGDSALYLCASSRESYEQYFGPGTRLTVT.

V gene TRBV18 combines with J gene TRBJ1-2, with D unresolved. Looked up from germline, CDR1 is KGHSH and CDR2 is LQKENI. CDR3 length: 12 amino acids. Deletions cut 3 bases from V and 7 bases from J, with 9 bases between. The CDR3 bases are TGTGCCAGCTCACCTGACATGGCTGGCTACACCTTC. Amino acid sequence: CASSPDMAGYTF.